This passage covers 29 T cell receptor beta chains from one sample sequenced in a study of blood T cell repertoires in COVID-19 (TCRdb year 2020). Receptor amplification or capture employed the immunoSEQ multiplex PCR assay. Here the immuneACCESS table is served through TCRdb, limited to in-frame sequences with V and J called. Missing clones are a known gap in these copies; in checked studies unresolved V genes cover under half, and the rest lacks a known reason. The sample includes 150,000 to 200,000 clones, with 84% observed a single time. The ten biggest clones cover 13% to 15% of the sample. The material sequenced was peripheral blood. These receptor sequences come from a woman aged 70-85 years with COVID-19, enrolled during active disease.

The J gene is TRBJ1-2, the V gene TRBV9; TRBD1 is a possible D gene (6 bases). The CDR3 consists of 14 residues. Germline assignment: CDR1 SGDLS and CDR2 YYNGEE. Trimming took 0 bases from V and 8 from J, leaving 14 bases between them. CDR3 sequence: CASSVDHRALGYTF. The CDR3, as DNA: TGTGCCAGCAGCGTAGATCACAGGGCTTTGGGCTACACCTTC.

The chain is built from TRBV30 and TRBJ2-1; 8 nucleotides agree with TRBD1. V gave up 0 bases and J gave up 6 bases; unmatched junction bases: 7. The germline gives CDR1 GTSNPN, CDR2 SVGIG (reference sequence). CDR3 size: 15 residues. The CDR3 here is CAWSVFGQGPNEQFF. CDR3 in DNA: TGTGCCTGGAGTGTTTTTGGACAGGGTCCCAATGAGCAGTTCTTC.

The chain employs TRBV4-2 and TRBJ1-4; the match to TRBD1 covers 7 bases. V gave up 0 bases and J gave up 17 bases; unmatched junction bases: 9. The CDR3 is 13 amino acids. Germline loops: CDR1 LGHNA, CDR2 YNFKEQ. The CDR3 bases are TGTGCCAGCAGCCAAGACCGAGACAGGGTGAGTTTTTTT. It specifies CASSQDRDRVSFF.

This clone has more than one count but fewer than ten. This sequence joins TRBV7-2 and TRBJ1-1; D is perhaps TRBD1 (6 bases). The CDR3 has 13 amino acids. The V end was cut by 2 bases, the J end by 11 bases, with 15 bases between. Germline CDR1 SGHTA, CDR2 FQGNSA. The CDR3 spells CASSLSGAGEAFF. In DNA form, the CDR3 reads TGTGCCAGCAGCTTATCCGGGGCAGGGGAGGCTTTCTTT.

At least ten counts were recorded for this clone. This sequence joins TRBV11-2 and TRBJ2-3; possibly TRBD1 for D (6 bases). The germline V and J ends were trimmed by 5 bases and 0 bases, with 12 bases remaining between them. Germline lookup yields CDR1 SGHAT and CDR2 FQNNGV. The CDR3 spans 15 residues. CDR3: CASSRTGTSTDTQYF. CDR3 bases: TGTGCCAGCAGCCGTACCGGGACAAGCACAGATACGCAGTATTTT. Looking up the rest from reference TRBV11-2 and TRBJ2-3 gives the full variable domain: EAGVAQSPRYKIIEKRQSVAFWCNPISGHATLYWYQQILGQGPKLLIQFQNNGVVDDSQLPKDRFSAERLKGVDSTLKIQPAKLEDSAVYLCASSRTGTSTDTQYFGPGTRLTVL.

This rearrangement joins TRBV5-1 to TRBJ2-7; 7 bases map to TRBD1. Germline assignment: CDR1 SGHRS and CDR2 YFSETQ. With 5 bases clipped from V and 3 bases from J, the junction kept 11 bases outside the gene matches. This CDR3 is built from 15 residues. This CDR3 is CASRTGPGQSYEQYF. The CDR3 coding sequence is TGCGCCAGCAGGACAGGTCCGGGACAGAGCTACGAGCAGTACTTC.

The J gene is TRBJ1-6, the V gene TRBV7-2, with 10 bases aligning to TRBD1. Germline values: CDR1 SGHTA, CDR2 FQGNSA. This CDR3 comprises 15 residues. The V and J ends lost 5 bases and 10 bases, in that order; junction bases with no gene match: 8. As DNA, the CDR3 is TGTGCCAGCAGCGGGGACAGGGGATACAACTCACCCCTCCACTTT. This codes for CASSGDRGYNSPLHF.

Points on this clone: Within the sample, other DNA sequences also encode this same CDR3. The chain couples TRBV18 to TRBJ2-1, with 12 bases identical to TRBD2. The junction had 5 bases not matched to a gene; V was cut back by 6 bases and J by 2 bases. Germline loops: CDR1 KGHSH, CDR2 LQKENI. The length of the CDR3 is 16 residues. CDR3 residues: CASSPGLAGAYNEQFF. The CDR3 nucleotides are TGTGCCAGCTCGCCGGGACTAGCGGGCGCCTACAATGAGCAGTTCTTC. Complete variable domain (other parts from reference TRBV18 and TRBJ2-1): NAGVMQNPRHLVRRRGQEARLRCSPMKGHSHVYWYRQLPEEGLKFMVYLQKENIIDESGMPKERFSAEFPKEGPSILRIQQVVRGDSAAYFCASSPGLAGAYNEQFFGPGTRLTVL.

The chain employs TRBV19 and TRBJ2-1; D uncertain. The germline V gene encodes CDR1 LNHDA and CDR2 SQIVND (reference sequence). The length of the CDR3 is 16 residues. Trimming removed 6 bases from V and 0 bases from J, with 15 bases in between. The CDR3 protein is CASSPPQFPSYNEQFF. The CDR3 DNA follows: TGTGCCAGTAGCCCACCCCAGTTCCCCTCCTACAATGAGCAGTTCTTC.

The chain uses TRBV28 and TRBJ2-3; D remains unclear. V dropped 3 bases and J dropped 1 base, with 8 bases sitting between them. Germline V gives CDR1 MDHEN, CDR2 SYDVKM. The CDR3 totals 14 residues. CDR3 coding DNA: TGTGCCAGCAGTTTGATGGCGGGCACAGATACGCAGTATTTT. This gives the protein CASSLMAGTDTQYF.

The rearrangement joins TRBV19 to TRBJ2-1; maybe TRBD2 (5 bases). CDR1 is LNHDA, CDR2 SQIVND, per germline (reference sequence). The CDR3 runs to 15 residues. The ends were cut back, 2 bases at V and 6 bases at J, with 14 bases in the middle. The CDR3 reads CASSITPPGSNEQFF. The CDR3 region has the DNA TGTGCCAGTAGTATAACCCCCCCGGGGAGCAATGAGCAGTTCTTC.

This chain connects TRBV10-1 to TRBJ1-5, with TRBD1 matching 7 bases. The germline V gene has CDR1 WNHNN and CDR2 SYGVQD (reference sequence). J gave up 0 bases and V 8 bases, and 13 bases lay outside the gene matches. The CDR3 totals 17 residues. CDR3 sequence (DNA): TGCGCCAGCGGGGGGACAGCGCTCTGTTATAGCAATCAGCCCCAGCATTTT. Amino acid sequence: CASGGTALCYSNQPQHF.

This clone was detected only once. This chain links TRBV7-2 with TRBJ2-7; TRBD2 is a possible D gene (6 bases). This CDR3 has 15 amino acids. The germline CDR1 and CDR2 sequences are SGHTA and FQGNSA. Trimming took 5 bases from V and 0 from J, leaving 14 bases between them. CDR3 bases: TGTGCCAGCAGCAGGGACTCCAGGAGCTCCTACGAGCAGTACTTC. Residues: CASSRDSRSSYEQYF.

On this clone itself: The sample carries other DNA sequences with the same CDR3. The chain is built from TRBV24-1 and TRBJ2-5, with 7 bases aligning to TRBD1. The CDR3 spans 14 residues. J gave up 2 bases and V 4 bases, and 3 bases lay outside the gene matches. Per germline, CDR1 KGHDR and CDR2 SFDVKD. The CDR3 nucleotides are TGTGCCACCAGTGACCCGGACAGGCAAGAGACCCAGTACTTC. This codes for CATSDPDRQETQYF.

Here the CDR3 reads CASSSPTSGSTDTQYF. The CDR3, as DNA: TGTGCCAGCAGTTCCCCGACTAGCGGGAGCACAGATACGCAGTATTTT. The chain is built from TRBV6-5 and TRBJ2-3, with TRBD2 identical over 10 bases. V gave up 4 bases and J gave up 0 bases; unmatched junction bases: 4. Germline V gives CDR1 MNHEY, CDR2 SVGAGI. The CDR3 sequence is 16 residues long.

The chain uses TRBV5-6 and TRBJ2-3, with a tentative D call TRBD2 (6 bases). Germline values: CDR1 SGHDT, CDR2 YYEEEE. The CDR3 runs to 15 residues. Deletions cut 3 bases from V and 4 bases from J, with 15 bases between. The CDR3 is CASSSLGGSPDTQYF. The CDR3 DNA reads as TGTGCCAGCAGCTCCCTCGGGGGTTCGCCAGATACGCAGTATTTT.

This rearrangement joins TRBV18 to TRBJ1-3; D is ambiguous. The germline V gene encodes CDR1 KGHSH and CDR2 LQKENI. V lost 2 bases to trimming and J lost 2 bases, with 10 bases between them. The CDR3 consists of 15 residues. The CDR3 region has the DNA TGTGCCAGCTCACCAGCCGGGTTGACTGGAAACACCATATATTTT. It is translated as CASSPAGLTGNTIYF.

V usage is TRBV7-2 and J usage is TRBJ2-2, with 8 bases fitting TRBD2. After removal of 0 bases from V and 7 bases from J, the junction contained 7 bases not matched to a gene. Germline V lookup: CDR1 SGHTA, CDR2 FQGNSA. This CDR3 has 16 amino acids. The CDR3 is CASSLAGAGDIGELFF. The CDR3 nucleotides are TGTGCCAGCAGCTTAGCGGGAGCGGGAGATATCGGGGAGCTGTTTTTT.

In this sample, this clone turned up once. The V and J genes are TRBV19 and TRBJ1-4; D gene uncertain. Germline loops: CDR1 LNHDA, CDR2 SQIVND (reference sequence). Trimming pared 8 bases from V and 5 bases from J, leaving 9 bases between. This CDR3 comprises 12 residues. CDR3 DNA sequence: TGTGCCAGTCGAGGGCAGAATGAAAAACTGTTTTTT. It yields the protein CASRGQNEKLFF.

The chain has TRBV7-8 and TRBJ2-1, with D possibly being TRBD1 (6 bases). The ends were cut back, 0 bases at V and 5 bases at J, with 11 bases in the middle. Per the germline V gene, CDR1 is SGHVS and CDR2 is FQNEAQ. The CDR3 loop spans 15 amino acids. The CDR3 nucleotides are TGTGCCAGCAGCTTAGCAACAGGGAAGAACAATGAGCAGTTCTTC. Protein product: CASSLATGKNNEQFF. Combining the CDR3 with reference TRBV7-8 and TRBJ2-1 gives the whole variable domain GAGVSQSPRYKVAKRGQDVALRCDPISGHVSLFWYQQALGQGPEFLTYFQNEAQLDKSGLPSDRFFAERPEGSVSTLKIQRTQQEDSAVYLCASSLATGKNNEQFFGPGTRLTVL.

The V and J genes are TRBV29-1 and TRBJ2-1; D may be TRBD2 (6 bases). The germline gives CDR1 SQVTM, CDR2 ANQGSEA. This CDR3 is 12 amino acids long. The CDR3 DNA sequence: TGCAGTGCCGGGACTTCCTACAATGAGCAGTTCTTC. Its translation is CSAGTSYNEQFF.

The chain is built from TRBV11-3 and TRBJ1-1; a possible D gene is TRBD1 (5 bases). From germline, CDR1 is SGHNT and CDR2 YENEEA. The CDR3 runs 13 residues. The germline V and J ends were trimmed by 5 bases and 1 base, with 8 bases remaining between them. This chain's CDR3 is CASSQGANTEAFF. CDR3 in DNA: TGTGCCAGCAGCCAAGGGGCGAACACTGAAGCTTTCTTT. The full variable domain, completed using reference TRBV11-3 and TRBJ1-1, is EAGVVQSPRYKIIEKKQPVAFWCNPISGHNTLYWYLQNLGQGPELLIRYENEEAVDDSQLPKDRFSAERLKGVDSTLKIQPAELGDSAVYLCASSQGANTEAFFGQGTRLTVV.

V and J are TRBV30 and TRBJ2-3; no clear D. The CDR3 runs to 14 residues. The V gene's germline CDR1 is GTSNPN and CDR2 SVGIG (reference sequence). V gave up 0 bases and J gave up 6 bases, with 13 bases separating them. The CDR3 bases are TGTGCCTGGAGTGTACTGGGTTTGCGGGATACGCAGTATTTT. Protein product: CAWSVLGLRDTQYF. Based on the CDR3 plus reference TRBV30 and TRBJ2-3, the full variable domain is SQTIHQWPATLVQPVGSPLSLECTVEGTSNPNLYWYRQAAGRGLQLLFYSVGIGQISSEVPQNLSASRPQDRQFILSSKKLLLSDSGFYLCAWSVLGLRDTQYFGPGTRLTVL.

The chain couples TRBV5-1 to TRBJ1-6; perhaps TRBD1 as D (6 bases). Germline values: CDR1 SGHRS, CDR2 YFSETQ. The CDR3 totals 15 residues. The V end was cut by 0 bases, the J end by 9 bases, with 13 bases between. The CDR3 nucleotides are TGCGCCAGCAGCTTGGGGGCAGGGGAAACTTCACCCCTCCACTTT. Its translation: CASSLGAGETSPLHF.

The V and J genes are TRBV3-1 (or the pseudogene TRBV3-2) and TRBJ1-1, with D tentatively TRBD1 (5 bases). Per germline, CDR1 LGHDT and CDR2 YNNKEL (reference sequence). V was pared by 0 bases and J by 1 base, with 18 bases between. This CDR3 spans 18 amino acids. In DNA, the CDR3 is TGTGCCAGCAGCCAAGACCTTAGGCGAGGAGGGACGAACACTGAAGCTTTCTTT. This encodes CASSQDLRRGGTNTEAFF.

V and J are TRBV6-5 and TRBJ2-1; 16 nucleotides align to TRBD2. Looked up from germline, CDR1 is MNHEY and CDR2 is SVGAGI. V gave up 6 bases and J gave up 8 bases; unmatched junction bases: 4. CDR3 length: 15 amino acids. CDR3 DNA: TGTGCCAGCAGCGGGACTAGCGGGGGGGCCGATGAGCAGTTCTTC. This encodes CASSGTSGGADEQFF.

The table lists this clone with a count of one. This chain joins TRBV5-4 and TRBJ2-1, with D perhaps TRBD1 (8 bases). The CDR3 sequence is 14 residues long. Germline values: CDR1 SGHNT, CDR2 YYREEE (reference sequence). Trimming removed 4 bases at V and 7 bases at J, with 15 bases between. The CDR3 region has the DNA TGTGCCAGCAGCAGCTACAGGGGGGGTAATGAGCAGTTCTTC. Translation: CASSSYRGGNEQFF.

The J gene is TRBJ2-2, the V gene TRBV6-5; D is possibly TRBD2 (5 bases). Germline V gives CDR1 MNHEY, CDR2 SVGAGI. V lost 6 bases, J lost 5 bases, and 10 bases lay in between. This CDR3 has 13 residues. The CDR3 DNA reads TGTGCCAGCAGAACTACTAGTACCGGGGAGCTGTTTTTT. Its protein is CASRTTSTGELFF.

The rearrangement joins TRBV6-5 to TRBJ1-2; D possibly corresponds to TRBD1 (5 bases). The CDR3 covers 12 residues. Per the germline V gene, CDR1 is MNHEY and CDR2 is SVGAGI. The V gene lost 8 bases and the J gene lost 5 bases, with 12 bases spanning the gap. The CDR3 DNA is TGTGCCAGCGGCCCCGGGGGATATGGCTACACCTTC. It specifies CASGPGGYGYTF.